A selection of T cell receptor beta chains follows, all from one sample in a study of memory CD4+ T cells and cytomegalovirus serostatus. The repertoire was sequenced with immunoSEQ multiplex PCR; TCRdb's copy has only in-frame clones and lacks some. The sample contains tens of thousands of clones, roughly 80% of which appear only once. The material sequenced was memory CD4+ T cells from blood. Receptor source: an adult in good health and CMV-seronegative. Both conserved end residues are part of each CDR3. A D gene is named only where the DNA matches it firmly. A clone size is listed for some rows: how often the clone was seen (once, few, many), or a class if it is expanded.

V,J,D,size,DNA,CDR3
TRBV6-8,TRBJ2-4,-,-,TGTGCCAGCAGTTACAGGGCCAAAAACATTCAGTACTTC,CASSYRAKNIQYF
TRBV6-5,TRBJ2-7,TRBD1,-,TGTGCCAGCAGCCTAAAGACAGGGTGGGAGCAGTACTTC,CASSLKTGWEQYF
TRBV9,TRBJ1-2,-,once,TGTGCCAGCAGCCCCCAAACAGATGGCTACACCTTC,CASSPQTDGYTF
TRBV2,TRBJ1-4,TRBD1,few,TGTGCCGGGCAGGGGGCAACTAATGAAAAACTGTTTTTT,CAGQGATNEKLFF
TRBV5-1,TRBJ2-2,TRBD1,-,TGCGCCAGCAGCCCCCGGACAGGGACGAACACCGGGGAGCTGTTTTTT,CASSPRTGTNTGELFF
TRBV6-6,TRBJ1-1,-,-,TGTGCCAGCAGTCGGTCAGATGAAGCTTTCTTT,CASSRSDEAFF
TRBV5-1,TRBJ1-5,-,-,TGCGCCAGCAGCTTGGGGTCGGGAGGGAGCAATCAGCCCCAGCATTTT,CASSLGSGGSNQPQHF
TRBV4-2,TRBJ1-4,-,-,TGTGCCAGCAGCCAAGGAGCGGCCGGGCCCAATGAAAAACTGTTTTTT,CASSQGAAGPNEKLFF
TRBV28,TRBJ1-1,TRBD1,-,TGTGCCAGCAGTTCCAGGACAGGGGATACTGAAGCTTTCTTT,CASSSRTGDTEAFF
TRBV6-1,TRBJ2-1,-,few,TGTGCCAGCAGTGTGGGGCTGCGGACAGTTGGTCCAAATGAGCAGTTCTTC,CASSVGLRTVGPNEQFF
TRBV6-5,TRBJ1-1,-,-,TGTGCCAGCAGTTACTCGGGGGTAGCCATGAACACTGAAGCTTTCTTT,CASSYSGVAMNTEAFF
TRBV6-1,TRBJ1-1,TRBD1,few,TGTGCCAGCAGTACAAAGGACAGGTCGACGGGTGAAGCTTTCTTT,CASSTKDRSTGEAFF
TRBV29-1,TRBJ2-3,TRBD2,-,TGCAGCGTTGAAGGAGGACTAGCGGGGGGCCCAGATACGCAGTATTTT,CSVEGGLAGGPDTQYF
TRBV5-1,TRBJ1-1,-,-,TGCGCCAGCAGTTATGGGGGGGACCAGTCTGAAGCTTTCTTT,CASSYGGDQSEAFF
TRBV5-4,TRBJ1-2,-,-,TGTGCCAGCAGACACAGGGCGGGGAACCCCTATGGCTACACCTTC,CASRHRAGNPYGYTF
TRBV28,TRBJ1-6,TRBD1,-,TGTGCCAGCAGCCCGGACAAAGGACAGGCAAATTCACCCCTCCACTTT,CASSPDKGQANSPLHF
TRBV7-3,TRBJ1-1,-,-,TGTGCCAGCACCCATCCCGGACCCCGAGGGACTGAAGCTTTCTTT,CASTHPGPRGTEAFF
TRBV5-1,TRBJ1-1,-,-,TGCGCCAGCAGACCTCGGGGGGGCATTGATGTCGGATCCCGAGAAAACACTGAAGCTTTCTTT,CASRPRGGIDVGSRENTEAFF
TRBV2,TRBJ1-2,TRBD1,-,TGTGCCAGCGGGACAGGGAATAACTATGGCTACACCTTC,CASGTGNNYGYTF
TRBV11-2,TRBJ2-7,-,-,TGTGCCAGCAGCTTAGGGAGGGGTGTCCCTTACGAGCAGTACTTC,CASSLGRGVPYEQYF
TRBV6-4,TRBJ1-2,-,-,TGTGCCAGCAGTGACGACTGGGGACCTAACTATGGCTACACCTTC,CASSDDWGPNYGYTF
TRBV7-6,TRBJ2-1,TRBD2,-,TGTGCCAGCAGCTCGATGAGGGCTAGCGGAAACAATGAGCAGTTCTTC,CASSSMRASGNNEQFF
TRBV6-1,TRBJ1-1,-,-,TGTGCCAGCACCCTAGGGGGGCCCACTGAAGCTTTCTTT,CASTLGGPTEAFF
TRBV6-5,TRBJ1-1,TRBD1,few,TGTGCCAGCAGACAGGGGGCTTCGACTGAAGCTTTCTTT,CASRQGASTEAFF
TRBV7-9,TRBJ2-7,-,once,TGTGCCAGCAGCCCTAGACTGGACGGCTCCTACGAGCAGTACTTC,CASSPRLDGSYEQYF
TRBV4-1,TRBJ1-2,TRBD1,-,TGCGCCAGCAGCCAAGTTCGACAGGGAGCCTATGGCTACACCTTC,CASSQVRQGAYGYTF
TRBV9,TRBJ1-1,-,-,TGTGCCAGCAGCGCCGGGGTACGCGCCACTGAAGCTTTCTTT,CASSAGVRATEAFF
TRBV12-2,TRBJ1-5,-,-,TGTGCAAGTCGCCGGAGTTCGGTGGCGGGACAGGTCTTCGGCAATCAGCCCCAGCATTTT,CASRRSSVAGQVFGNQPQHF
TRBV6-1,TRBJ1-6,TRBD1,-,TGTGCCAGCATGGGCAGGGGGAATTCACCCCTCCACTTT,CASMGRGNSPLHF
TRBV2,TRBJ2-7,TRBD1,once,TGTGCCAGCGGACAGGGCTACGAGCAGTACTTC,CASGQGYEQYF
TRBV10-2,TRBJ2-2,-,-,TGCGCCAGCAGTGAAGGTTTCGGACGGGCCGGGGAGCTGTTTTTT,CASSEGFGRAGELFF
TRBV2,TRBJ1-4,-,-,TGTGCCAGCAGTGAAGAGGGCGGAACTCTTAATGAAAAACTGTTTTTT,CASSEEGGTLNEKLFF
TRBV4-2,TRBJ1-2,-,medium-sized,TGTGCCAGCAGCCAAGATGGGGGCTTGGGCTACACCTTC,CASSQDGGLGYTF
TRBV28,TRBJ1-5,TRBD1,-,TGTGCCAGCAGAAGGGACAGAAATCAGCCCCAGCATTTT,CASRRDRNQPQHF
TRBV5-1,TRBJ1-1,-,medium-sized,TGCGCCAGCAGCTTGGGGGACGCCAGGGCTGAAGCTTTCTTT,CASSLGDARAEAFF
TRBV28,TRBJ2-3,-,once,TGTGCCAGCAGTTCCCCCCCGGGTTGGATGTCAGATACGCAGTATTTT,CASSSPPGWMSDTQYF
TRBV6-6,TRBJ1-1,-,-,TGTGCCAGCAGGAGGGGACTGAACACTGAAGCTTTCTTT,CASRRGLNTEAFF
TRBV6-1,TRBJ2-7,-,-,TGTGCCAGCAGTGAAGCGGCCTACGAGCAGTACTTC,CASSEAAYEQYF
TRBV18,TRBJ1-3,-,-,TGTGCCAGCTCGCCGACTCCCCTGGGAAACACCATATATTTT,CASSPTPLGNTIYF
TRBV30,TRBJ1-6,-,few,TGTGCCTGGACCCCCAGGGTTGATTCACCCCTCCACTTT,CAWTPRVDSPLHF
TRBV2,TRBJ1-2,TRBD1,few,TGTGCCAGCAGTGGCGATGGACAGGGGGGAGGAGGCTACACCTTC,CASSGDGQGGGGYTF
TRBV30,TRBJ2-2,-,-,TGTGCCTGGAGTTTTAACACCGGGGAGCTGTTTTTT,CAWSFNTGELFF
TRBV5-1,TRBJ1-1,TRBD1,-,TGCGCCAGCAGCCTGGGACAGGGGGCCACTGAAGCTTTCTTT,CASSLGQGATEAFF
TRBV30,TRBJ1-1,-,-,TGTGCTTTTCTCTGGAGGGCTGAAGCTTTCTTT,CAFLWRAEAFF
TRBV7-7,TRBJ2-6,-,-,TGTGCCAGCAGCCCCGCTGGGGCCAACGTCCTGACTTTC,CASSPAGANVLTF
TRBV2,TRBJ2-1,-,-,TGTGCCAGCAGTGATGTGGGGGCCCGGCGGGATGAGCAGTTCTTC,CASSDVGARRDEQFF
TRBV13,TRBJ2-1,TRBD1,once,TGTGCCAGCAGCTGGCCCGGGACAGGCTACAATGAGCAGTTCTTC,CASSWPGTGYNEQFF
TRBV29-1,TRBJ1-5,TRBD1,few,TGCAGCGCTCGACAGGGGGATCAGCCCCAGCATTTT,CSARQGDQPQHF